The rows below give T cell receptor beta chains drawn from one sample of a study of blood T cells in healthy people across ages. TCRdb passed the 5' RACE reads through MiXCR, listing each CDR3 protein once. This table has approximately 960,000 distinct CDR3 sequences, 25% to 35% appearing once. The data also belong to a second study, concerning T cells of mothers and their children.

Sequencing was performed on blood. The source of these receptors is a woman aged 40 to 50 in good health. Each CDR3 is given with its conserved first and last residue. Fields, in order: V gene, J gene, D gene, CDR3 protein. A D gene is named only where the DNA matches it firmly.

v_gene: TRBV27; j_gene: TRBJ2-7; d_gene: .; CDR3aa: CASSYDRTYEQYF
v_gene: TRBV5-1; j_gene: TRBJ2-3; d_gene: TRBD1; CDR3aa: CASSLHTGEDTQYF
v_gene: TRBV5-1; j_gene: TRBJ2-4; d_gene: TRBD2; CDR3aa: CASSPSAGGTGKNIQYF
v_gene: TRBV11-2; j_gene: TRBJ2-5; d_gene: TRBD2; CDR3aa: CASSFRLANEQYF
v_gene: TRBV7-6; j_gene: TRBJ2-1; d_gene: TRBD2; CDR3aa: CASSPDTSGAYNEQFF
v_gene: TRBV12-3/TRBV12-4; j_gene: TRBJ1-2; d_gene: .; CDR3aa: CASSLGNYGYTF
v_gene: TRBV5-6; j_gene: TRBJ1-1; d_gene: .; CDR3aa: CASSFGLRVGRDTEAFF
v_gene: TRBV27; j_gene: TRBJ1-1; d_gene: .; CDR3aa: CASRTDPRTEAFF
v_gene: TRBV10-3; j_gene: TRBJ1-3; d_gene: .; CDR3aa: CAIRQSSGNTIYF
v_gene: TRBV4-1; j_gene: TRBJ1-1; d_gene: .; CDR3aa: CASSHPGGKNTEAFF
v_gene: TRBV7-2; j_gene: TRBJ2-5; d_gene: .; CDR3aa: CASSLGWGPETQYF
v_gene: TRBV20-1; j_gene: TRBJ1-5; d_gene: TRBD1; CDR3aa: CSARRGGWNQPQHF
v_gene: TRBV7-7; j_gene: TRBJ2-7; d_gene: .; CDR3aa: CASSLGPTSSYEQYF
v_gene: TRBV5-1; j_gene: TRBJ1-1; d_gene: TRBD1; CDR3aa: CASSSRTGGISEAFF
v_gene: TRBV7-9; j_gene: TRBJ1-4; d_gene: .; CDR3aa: CASSPGPREGKLFF
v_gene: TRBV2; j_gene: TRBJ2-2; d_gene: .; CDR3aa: CASQTTLDGELFF
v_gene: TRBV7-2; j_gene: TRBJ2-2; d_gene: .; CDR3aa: CASSLEGGLNTGELFF
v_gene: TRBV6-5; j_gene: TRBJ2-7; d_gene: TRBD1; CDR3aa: CASGYLGQGLGQYF
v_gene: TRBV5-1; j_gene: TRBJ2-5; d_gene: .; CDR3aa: CASSLNPLGETQYF
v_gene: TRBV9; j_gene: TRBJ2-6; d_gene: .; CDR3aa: CASSPVEGSSGANVLTF
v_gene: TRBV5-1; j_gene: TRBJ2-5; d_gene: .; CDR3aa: CASSEDNQETQDF
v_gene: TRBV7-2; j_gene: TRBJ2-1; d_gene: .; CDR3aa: CASSPTGALTYNEQFF
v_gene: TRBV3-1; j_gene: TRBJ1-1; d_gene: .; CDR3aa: CASSQDGGIGGTEAFF
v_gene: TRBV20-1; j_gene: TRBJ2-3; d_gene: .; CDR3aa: CSARGFSSGNTDTQYF
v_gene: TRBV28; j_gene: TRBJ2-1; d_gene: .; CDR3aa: CASSLCVGSSYNEQFF
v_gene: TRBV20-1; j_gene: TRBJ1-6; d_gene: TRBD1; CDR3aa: CSAVRTGLDNSPLHF
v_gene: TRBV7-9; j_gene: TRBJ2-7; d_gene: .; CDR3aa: CASSHRDSSSYEQYF
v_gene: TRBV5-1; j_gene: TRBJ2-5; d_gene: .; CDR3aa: CASSTTPRETQYF
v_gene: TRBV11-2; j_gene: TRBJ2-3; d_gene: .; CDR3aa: CASSLVMTDTQYF
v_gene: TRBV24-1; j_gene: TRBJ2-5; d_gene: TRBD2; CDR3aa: CATSDPTSGGRETQYF
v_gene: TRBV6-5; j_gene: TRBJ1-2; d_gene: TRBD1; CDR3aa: CASSGGQGYGGHTF
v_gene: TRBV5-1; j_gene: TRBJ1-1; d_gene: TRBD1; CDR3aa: CASSLVTGSNTEAFF
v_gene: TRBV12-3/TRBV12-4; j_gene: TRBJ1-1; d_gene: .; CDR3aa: CASSYENTEAFF
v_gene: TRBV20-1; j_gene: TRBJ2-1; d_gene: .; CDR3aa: CSASGGDNWDEQFF
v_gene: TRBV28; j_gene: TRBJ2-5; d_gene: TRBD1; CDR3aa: CASSLSGRGQETQYF
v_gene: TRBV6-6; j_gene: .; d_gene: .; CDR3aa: CASSYSIGFEQYF
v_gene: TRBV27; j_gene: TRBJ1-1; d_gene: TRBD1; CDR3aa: CASRVRTGGTRNTEAFF
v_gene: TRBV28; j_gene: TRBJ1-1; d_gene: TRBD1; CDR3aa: CASSSGQGSEAFF
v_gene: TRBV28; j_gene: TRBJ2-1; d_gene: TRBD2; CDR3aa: CASSQPGLALHEQFF
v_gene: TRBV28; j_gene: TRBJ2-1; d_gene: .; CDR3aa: CASSFRNNEQFF
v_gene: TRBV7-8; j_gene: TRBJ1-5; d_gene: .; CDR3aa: CASSFFSVAASNQPQHF
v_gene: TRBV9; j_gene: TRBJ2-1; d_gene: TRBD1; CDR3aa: CASSVAGQGRGTYNEQFF